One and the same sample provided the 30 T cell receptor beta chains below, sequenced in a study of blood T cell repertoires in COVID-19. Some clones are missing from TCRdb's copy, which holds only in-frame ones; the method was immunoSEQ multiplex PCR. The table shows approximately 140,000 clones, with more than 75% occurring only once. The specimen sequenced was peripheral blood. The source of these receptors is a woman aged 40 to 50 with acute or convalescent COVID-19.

CDR3 nucleotides: TGTGCCAGCAGTTTTACAGGGTATGGCTACACCTTC. Its translation: CASSFTGYGYTF. The V gene is TRBV28, the J gene TRBJ1-2; TRBD1 might be the D (6 bases). CDR3 length: 12 amino acids. V was pared by 3 bases and J by 5 bases, with 7 bases between. CDR1 and CDR2 from the germline V gene are MDHEN and SYDVKM.

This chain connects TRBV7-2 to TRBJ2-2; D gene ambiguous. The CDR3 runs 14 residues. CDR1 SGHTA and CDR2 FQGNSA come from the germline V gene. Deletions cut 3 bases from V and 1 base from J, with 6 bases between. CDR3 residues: CASSLLQNTGELFF. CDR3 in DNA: TGTGCCAGCAGCTTGTTACAGAACACCGGGGAGCTGTTTTTT.

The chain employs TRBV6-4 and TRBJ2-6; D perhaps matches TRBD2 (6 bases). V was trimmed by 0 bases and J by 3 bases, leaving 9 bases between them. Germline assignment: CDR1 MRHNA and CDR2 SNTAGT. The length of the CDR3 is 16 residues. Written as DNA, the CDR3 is TGTGCCAGCAGTGACTCGGGGGGAGGTGGGGCCAACGTCCTGACTTTC. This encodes CASSDSGGGGANVLTF.

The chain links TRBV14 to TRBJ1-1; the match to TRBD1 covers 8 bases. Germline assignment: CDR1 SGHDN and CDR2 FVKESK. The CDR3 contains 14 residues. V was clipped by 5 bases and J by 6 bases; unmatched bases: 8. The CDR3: CASSLGQVVPEAFF. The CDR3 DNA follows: TGTGCCAGCAGCTTGGGACAGGTTGTCCCTGAAGCTTTCTTT.

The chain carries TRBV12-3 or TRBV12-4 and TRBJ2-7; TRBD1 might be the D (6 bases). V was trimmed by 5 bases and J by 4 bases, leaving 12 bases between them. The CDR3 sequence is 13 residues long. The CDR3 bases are TGTGCCAGCAGTGTCGGACAGACATACGAGCAGTACTTC. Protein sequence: CASSVGQTYEQYF.

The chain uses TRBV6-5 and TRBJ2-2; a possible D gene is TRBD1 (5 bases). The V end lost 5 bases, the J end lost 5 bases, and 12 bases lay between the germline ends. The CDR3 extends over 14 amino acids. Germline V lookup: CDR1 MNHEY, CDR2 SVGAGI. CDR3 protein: CASSIKGVTGELFF. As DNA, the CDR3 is TGTGCCAGCAGTATCAAAGGGGTAACCGGGGAGCTGTTTTTT.

The CDR3 loop reads CASSPWTGQYNEQFF. The CDR3 DNA reads as TGTGCCAGCAGCCCCTGGACTGGTCAGTACAATGAGCAGTTCTTC. V usage is TRBV5-4 and J usage is TRBJ2-1, with a tentative D call TRBD2 (5 bases). Germline V gene data show CDR1 as SGHNT and CDR2 as YYREEE (reference sequence). The CDR3 covers 15 residues. Trimming pared 4 bases from V and 4 bases from J, leaving 15 bases between.

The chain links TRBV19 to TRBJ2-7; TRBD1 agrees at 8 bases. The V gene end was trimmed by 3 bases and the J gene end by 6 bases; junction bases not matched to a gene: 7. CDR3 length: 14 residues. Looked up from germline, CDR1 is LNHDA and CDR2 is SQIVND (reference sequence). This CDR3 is CASSMGTGNLEQYF. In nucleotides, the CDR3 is TGTGCCAGTAGTATGGGGACAGGAAATCTCGAGCAGTACTTC.

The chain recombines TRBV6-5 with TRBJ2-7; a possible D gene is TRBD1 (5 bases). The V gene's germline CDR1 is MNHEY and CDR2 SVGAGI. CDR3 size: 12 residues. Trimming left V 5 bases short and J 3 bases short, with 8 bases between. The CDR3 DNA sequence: TGTGCCAGCAGTAACAGGTTCTACGAGCAGTACTTC. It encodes CASSNRFYEQYF.

CDR3 sequence: CASSSGQGPEGQYF. CDR3 DNA sequence: TGCGCCAGCAGCTCGGGACAGGGGCCCGAGGGGCAGTACTTC. J is TRBJ2-7 and V is TRBV5-1; 10 positions agree with TRBD1. The CDR3 contains 14 residues. In germline, CDR1 is SGHRS, CDR2 YFSETQ. Trimming took 3 bases from V and 9 from J; bases not matched to a gene: 9.

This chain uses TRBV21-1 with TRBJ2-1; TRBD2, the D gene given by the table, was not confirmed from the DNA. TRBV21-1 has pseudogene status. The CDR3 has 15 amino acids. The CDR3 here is CASSRTSMWFHEQFF. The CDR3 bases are TGTGCCAGCAGCAGAACTAGCATGTGGTTCCATGAGCAGTTCTTC.

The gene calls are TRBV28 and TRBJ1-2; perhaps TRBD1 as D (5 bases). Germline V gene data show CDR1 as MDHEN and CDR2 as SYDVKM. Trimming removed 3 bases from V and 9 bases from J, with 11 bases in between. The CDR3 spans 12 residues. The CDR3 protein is CASSFLQERYTF. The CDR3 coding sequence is TGTGCCAGCAGTTTTTTACAGGAACGCTACACCTTC.

The CDR3 spells CASSSSGTGNSPLHF. The CDR3 coding sequence is TGTGCCAGCAGCTCATCCGGGACAGGGAACTCACCCCTCCACTTT. The chain uses TRBV5-6 and TRBJ1-6, with TRBD1 matching 9 bases. The germline CDR1 and CDR2 sequences are SGHDT and YYEEEE. After removal of 3 bases from V and 10 bases from J, the junction contained 8 bases not matched to a gene. This CDR3 has 15 amino acids.

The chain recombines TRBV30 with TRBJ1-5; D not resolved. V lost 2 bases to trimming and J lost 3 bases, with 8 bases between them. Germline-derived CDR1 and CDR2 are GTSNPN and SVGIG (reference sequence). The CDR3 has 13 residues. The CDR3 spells CAWSKSDNQPQHF. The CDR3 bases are TGTGCCTGGAGTAAGTCAGACAATCAGCCCCAGCATTTT.

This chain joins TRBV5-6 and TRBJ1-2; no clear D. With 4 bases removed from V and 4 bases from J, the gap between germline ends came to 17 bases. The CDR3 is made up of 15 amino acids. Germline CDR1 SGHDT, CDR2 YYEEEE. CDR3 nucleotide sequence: TGTGCCAGCAGCCGGAGACCCTCCGGTCCCTATGGCTACACCTTC. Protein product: CASSRRPSGPYGYTF.

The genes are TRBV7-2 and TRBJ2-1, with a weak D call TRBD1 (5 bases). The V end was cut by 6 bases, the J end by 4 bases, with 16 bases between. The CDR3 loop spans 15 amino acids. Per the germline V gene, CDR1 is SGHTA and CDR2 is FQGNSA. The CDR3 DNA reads TGTGCCAGCAGACTTACAGGAGAGGCTTACAATGAGCAGTTCTTC. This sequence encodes CASRLTGEAYNEQFF. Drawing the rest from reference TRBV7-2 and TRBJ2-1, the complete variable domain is GAGVSQSPSNKVTEKGKDVELRCDPISGHTALYWYRQSLGQGLEFLIYFQGNSAPDKSGLPSDRFSAERTGGSVSTLTIQRTQQEDSAVYLCASRLTGEAYNEQFFGPGTRLTVL.

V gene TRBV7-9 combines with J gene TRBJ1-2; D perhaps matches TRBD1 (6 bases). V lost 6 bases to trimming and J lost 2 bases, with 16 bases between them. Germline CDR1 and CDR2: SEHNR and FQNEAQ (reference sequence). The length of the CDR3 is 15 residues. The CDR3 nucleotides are TGTGCCAGCAGTCTTGGGGCAGGGGCAAACTATGGCTACACCTTC. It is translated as CASSLGAGANYGYTF.

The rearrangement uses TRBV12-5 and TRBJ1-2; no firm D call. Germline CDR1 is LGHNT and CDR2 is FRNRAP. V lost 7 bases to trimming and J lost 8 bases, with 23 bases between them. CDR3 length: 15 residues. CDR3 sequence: CASAPAGITIRGYTF. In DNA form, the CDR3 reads TGTGCTAGTGCCCCGGCCGGGATCACTATAAGGGGCTACACCTTC.

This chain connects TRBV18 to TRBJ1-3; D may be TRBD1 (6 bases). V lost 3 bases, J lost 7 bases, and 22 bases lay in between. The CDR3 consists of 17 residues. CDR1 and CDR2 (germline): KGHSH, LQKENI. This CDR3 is CASSPGSRGLSVNTIYF. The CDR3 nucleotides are TGTGCCAGCTCACCTGGGTCCAGGGGACTATCGGTGAACACCATATATTTT.

For the CDR3, the DNA is TGTGCCAGTAGTATAGGCCCCCAGGTTTCACCCCTCCACTTT. It is translated as CASSIGPQVSPLHF. The chain joins TRBV19 to TRBJ1-6; D gene ambiguous. V was trimmed by 1 base and J by 9 bases, leaving 10 bases between them. This CDR3 region has 14 residues. The germline CDR1 and CDR2 sequences are LNHDA and SQIVND (reference sequence). The full variable domain, with the rest looked up from reference TRBV19 and TRBJ1-6, is DGGITQSPKYLFRKEGQNVTLSCEQNLNHDAMYWYRQDPGQGLRLIYYSQIVNDFQKGDIAEGYSVSREKKESFPLTVTSAQKNPTAFYLCASSIGPQVSPLHFGNGTRLTVT.

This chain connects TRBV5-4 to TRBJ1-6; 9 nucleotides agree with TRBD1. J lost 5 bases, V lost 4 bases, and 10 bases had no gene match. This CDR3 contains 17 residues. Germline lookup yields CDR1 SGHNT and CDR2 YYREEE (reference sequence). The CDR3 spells CASSTVLGDRDNSPLHF. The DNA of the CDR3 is TGTGCCAGCAGCACGGTATTGGGGGACAGGGATAATTCACCCCTCCACTTT.

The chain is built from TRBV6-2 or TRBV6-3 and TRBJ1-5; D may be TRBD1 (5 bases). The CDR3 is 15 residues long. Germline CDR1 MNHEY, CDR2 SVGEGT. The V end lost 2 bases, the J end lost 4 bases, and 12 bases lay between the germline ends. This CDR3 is CASSYKGPGNQPQHF. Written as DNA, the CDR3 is TGTGCCAGCAGTTACAAGGGGCCCGGGAATCAGCCCCAGCATTTT.

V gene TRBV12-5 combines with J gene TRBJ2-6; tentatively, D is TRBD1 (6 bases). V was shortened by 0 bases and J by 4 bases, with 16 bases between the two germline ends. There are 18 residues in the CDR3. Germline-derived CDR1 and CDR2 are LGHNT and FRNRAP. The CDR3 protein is CASGLVMFGGQGANVLTF. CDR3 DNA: TGTGCTAGTGGTTTGGTAATGTTTGGGGGACAAGGGGCCAACGTCCTGACTTTC.

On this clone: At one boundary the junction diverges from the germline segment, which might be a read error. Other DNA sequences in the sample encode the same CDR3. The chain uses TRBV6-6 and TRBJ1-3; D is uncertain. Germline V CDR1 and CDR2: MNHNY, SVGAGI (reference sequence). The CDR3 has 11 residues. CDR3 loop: CASSLGNTIYF. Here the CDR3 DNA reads TGTGCCAGTAGTTTAGGAAACACCATATATTTT.

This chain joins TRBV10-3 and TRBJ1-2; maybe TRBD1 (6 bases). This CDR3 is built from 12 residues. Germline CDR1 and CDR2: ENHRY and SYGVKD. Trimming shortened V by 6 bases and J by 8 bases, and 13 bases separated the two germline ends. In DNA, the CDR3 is TGTGCCATCAGCGGGGGGCAGGAAGGCTACACCTTC. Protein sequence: CAISGGQEGYTF.

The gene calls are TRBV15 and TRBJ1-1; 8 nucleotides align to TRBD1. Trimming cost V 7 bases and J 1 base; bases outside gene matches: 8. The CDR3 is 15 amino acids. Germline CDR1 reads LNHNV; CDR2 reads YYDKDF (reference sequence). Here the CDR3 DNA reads TGTGCCACCACTCCGGACAGGGTCTCGAACACTGAAGCTTTCTTT. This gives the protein CATTPDRVSNTEAFF.

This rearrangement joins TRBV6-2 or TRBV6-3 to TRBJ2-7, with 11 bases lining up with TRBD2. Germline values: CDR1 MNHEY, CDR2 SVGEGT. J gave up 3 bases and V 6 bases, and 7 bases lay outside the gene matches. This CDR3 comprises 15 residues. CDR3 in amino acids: CASSPGLAEYYEQYF. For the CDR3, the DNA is TGTGCCAGCAGCCCGGGACTAGCGGAGTACTACGAGCAGTACTTC.

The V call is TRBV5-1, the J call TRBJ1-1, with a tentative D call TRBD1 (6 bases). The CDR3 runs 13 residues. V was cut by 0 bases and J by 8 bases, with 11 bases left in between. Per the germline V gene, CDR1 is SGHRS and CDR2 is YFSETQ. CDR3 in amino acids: CASSLAVQGEAFF. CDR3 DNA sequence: TGCGCCAGCAGCTTGGCCGTTCAGGGGGAAGCTTTCTTT.

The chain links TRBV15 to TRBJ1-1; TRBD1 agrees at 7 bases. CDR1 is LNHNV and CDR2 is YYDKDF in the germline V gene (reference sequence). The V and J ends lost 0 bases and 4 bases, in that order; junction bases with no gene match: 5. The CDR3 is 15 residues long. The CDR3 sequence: CATSRDRGRGTEAFF. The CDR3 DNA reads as TGTGCCACCAGCAGAGATAGGGGGCGAGGCACTGAAGCTTTCTTT.

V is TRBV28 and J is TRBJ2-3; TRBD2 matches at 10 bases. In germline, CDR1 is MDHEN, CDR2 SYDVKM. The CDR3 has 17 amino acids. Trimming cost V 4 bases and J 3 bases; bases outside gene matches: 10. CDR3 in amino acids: CASSSLSTSGVTDTQYF. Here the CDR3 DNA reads TGTGCCAGCAGTTCCCTTTCAACTAGCGGGGTGACAGATACGCAGTATTTT.